This T cell receptor (beta chain) was sequenced in a study of blood T cell repertoires in COVID-19. On the study more broadly: PBMCs, B-cell-depleted T cells, or T cells provided the cDNA or gDNA that made up the material.

The repertoire was sequenced with immunoSEQ multiplex PCR; TCRdb's copy has only in-frame clones and lacks some. The repertoire includes under 200,000 clones, 84% of them detected once, and 13% to 15% sits in the top ten. The germline V gene encodes CDR1 SGHDT and CDR2 YYEEEE. J gave up 4 bases and V 6 bases, and 2 bases lay outside the gene matches. This CDR3 comprises 13 residues. The sample taken for sequencing was peripheral blood. The clonotype originates from a young man with active or convalescent COVID-19. The chain links TRBV5-6 to TRBJ2-4, with 9 nucleotides matching TRBD1. CDR3 DNA: TGTGCCAGCAACGGACAGGGGAAAAACATTCAGTACTTC. The encoded protein is CASNGQGKNIQYF. The whole variable domain, filled in from reference TRBV5-6 and TRBJ2-4, reads DAGVTQSPTHLIKTRGQQVTLRCSPKSGHDTVSWYQQALGQGPQFIFQYYEEEERQRGNFPDRFSGHQFPNYSSELNVNALLLGDSALYLCASNGQGKNIQYFGAGTRLSVL.